The rows below give T cell receptor beta chains drawn from one sample of a study of blood T cell repertoires in COVID-19. Method: immunoSEQ multiplex PCR; TCRdb's copy keeps in-frame clones and lacks some. Of roughly 120,000 clones detected, 85% appear once; the ten largest clones hold 3.4%. Sequencing was performed on peripheral blood. Receptor source: a man in his forties or fifties with acute or convalescent COVID-19. Each CDR3 is given with its conserved first and last residue. A D gene is named only where the DNA matches it firmly. Size is omitted from some rows. Given values are once, few, many or a class for expanded clones.

v_gene: TRBV30
d_gene: -
abundance: once
j_gene: TRBJ2-7
CDR3aa: CAWSPQVEQYF
CDR3nt: TGTGCCTGGAGTCCTCAGGTCGAGCAGTACTTC

v_gene: TRBV19
d_gene: -
abundance: few
j_gene: TRBJ1-5
CDR3aa: CASSIPAGLGQPQHF
CDR3nt: TGTGCCAGTAGTATCCCGGCGGGGTTGGGTCAGCCCCAGCATTTT

v_gene: TRBV7-3
d_gene: -
abundance: medium-sized
j_gene: TRBJ2-3
CDR3aa: CASSTQGTDTQYF
CDR3nt: TGTGCCAGCAGCACACAGGGAACAGATACGCAGTATTTT

v_gene: TRBV19
d_gene: TRBD2
abundance: once
j_gene: TRBJ2-7
CDR3aa: CATATSGGAPDEQYF
CDR3nt: TGTGCCACCGCGACTAGCGGGGGGGCCCCCGACGAGCAGTACTTC

v_gene: TRBV5-1
d_gene: -
abundance: -
j_gene: TRBJ2-1
CDR3aa: CASSTRGTGRNEQFF
CDR3nt: TGCGCCAGCAGCACCCGGGGTACAGGGCGCAATGAGCAGTTCTTC

v_gene: TRBV19
d_gene: TRBD2
abundance: -
j_gene: TRBJ2-5
CDR3aa: CASSRIAGGRGETQYF
CDR3nt: TGTGCCAGTAGTAGAATAGCGGGGGGGCGAGGGGAGACCCAGTACTTC

v_gene: TRBV4-2
d_gene: TRBD2
abundance: -
j_gene: TRBJ2-1
CDR3aa: CASSQGRGGYNEQFF
CDR3nt: TGTGCCAGCAGCCAAGGCCGGGGGGGTTACAATGAGCAGTTCTTC

v_gene: TRBV10-3
d_gene: -
abundance: -
j_gene: TRBJ2-1
CDR3aa: CAISEAGAEQFF
CDR3nt: TGTGCCATCAGTGAAGCAGGGGCTGAGCAGTTCTTC

v_gene: TRBV6-5
d_gene: -
abundance: -
j_gene: TRBJ2-2
CDR3aa: CASSYLSSGTGELFF
CDR3nt: TGTGCCAGCAGTTACTTATCCTCGGGGACCGGGGAGCTGTTTTTT

v_gene: TRBV3-1/TRBV3-2
d_gene: -
abundance: -
j_gene: TRBJ2-1
CDR3aa: CASSPPGGPNEQFF
CDR3nt: TGTGCCAGCAGCCCCCCGGGGGGCCCAAATGAGCAGTTCTTC

v_gene: TRBV5-1
d_gene: TRBD1
abundance: -
j_gene: TRBJ2-1
CDR3aa: CASSPSYGQGYNEQFF
CDR3nt: TGCGCCAGCAGCCCCAGTTATGGACAGGGGTACAATGAGCAGTTCTTC

v_gene: TRBV10-2
d_gene: TRBD2
abundance: -
j_gene: TRBJ2-3
CDR3aa: CASRGLASGRDTQYF
CDR3nt: TGCGCCAGCAGGGGGCTGGCTAGCGGGCGAGATACGCAGTATTTT

v_gene: TRBV2
d_gene: TRBD1
abundance: -
j_gene: TRBJ1-2
CDR3aa: CASSEARRGSNYGYTF
CDR3nt: TGTGCCAGCAGTGAAGCCCGCAGGGGGAGTAACTATGGCTACACCTTC

v_gene: TRBV7-9
d_gene: -
abundance: -
j_gene: TRBJ2-7
CDR3aa: CASSLVGPGEQYF
CDR3nt: TGTGCCAGCAGCTTAGTTGGTCCGGGGGAGCAGTACTTC

v_gene: TRBV7-9
d_gene: TRBD1
abundance: -
j_gene: TRBJ1-2
CDR3aa: CASSFLATGPYGYTF
CDR3nt: TGTGCCAGCAGCTTCCTTGCGACAGGGCCCTATGGCTACACCTTC

v_gene: TRBV24-1
d_gene: TRBD2
abundance: -
j_gene: TRBJ2-1
CDR3aa: CATSDLSGGPLSYNEQFF
CDR3nt: TGTGCCACCAGTGATTTAAGCGGGGGGCCCCTCTCCTACAATGAGCAGTTCTTC

v_gene: TRBV7-2
d_gene: -
abundance: -
j_gene: TRBJ2-2
CDR3aa: CASSLDRAATGELFF
CDR3nt: TGTGCCAGCAGCTTAGACAGGGCGGCCACCGGGGAGCTGTTTTTT

v_gene: TRBV3-1/TRBV3-2
d_gene: -
abundance: -
j_gene: TRBJ2-7
CDR3aa: CASSQLNREGEQYF
CDR3nt: TGTGCCAGCAGCCAACTCAACCGCGAGGGCGAGCAGTACTTC

v_gene: TRBV5-6
d_gene: TRBD1
abundance: -
j_gene: TRBJ2-2
CDR3aa: CASSPTRTGALRTGELFF
CDR3nt: TGTGCCAGCAGTCCTACAAGAACAGGGGCCCTAAGGACCGGGGAGCTGTTTTTT

v_gene: TRBV3-1/TRBV3-2
d_gene: -
abundance: -
j_gene: TRBJ2-7
CDR3aa: CASSQDINGSYEQYF
CDR3nt: TGTGCCAGCAGCCAAGATATTAACGGTTCCTACGAGCAGTACTTC